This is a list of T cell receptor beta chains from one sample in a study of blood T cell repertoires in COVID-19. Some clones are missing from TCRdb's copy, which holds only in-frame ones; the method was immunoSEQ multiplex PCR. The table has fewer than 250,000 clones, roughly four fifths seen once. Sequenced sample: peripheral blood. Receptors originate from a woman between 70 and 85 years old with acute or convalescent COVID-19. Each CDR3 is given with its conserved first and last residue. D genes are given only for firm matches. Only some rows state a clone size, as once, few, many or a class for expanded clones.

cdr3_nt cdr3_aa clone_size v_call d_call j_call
TGTGCCTGGTACAGGGTTCCCAACTATGGCTACACCTTC CAWYRVPNYGYTF . TRBV30 . TRBJ1-2
TGTGCCAGCTCACCAGAAGCGGCCACTGAAGCTTTCTTT CASSPEAATEAFF once TRBV18 . TRBJ1-1
TGCGCCAGCAGTGAGTCGAAACGGTTTCTAGCGGCTACCACAGATACGCAGTATTTT CASSESKRFLAATTDTQYF . TRBV10-1 TRBD2 TRBJ2-3
TGTGCCAGCAGGATCGGAACAGCTGCCGAGCAGTACTTC CASRIGTAAEQYF . TRBV12-3/TRBV12-4 . TRBJ2-7
TGCGCCAGCAGCCGTCGGGAGGGGGGTGGCAATCAGCCCCAGCATTTT CASSRREGGGNQPQHF . TRBV4-1 . TRBJ1-5
TGTGCCAGCAGCTCGAGGGGAGGGGGTAATGAAAAACTGTTTTTT CASSSRGGGNEKLFF . TRBV9 . TRBJ1-4
TGTGCCAGCTCACCCCGGGACAGGGGGATCACTGAAGCTTTCTTT CASSPRDRGITEAFF . TRBV18 TRBD1 TRBJ1-1
TGTGCCAGCAGCTCAAGGACAGACTCTGGAAACACCATATATTTT CASSSRTDSGNTIYF . TRBV5-5 . TRBJ1-3
TGTGCCAGCAGCTTACAACAGACCTCCTACGAGCAGTACTTC CASSLQQTSYEQYF . TRBV7-9 . TRBJ2-7
TGTGCCTGGAGTGATGGACAGGTCTACGAGCAGTACTTC CAWSDGQVYEQYF . TRBV30 TRBD1 TRBJ2-7
TGTGCCAGTAGGAGCGGTTCCTCCTACGAGCAGTACTTC CASRSGSSYEQYF . TRBV19 . TRBJ2-7
TGCGCCAGCAGTGAGGGAGGGAACACTGAAGCTTTCTTT CASSEGGNTEAFF . TRBV10-1 . TRBJ1-1
TGTGCCAGCAGCCCCGCAGGGCACTCCTACGAGCAGTACTTC CASSPAGHSYEQYF . TRBV7-9 . TRBJ2-7
TGTGCCAGCAGCCAAGATTGGGCTAGCGGGGGGTCTCCCCAAGAGACCCAGTACTTC CASSQDWASGGSPQETQYF once TRBV4-2 TRBD2 TRBJ2-5
TGTGCCAGCAGTTTACAGGGGGCAGGGACCCAGTACTTC CASSLQGAGTQYF . TRBV12-3/TRBV12-4 TRBD1 TRBJ2-5
TGTGCCAGCAGCTCCAGCAGGGGGCTTAAGACCCAGTACTTC CASSSSRGLKTQYF few TRBV5-6 TRBD1 TRBJ2-5
TGTGCCAGCAGCGCTACAGGGGCCAATGAGCAGTTCTTC CASSATGANEQFF . TRBV9 TRBD1 TRBJ2-1
TGTGCCAGCAGCCTACTCGACGGAGCCTACGAGCAGTACTTC CASSLLDGAYEQYF few TRBV3-1/TRBV3-2 . TRBJ2-7
TGTGCCAGTAGTACCCGACAGGGGGGAGGTCAGCCCCAGCATTTT CASSTRQGGGQPQHF . TRBV19 TRBD1 TRBJ1-5
TGCAGCGTTGAACAGGCCGCGAACGCTGAAGCTTTCTTT CSVEQAANAEAFF . TRBV29-1 . TRBJ1-1
TGTGCCAGCAGTGATAATTTTGCGCTGGTCCACCGAGGCTACACCTTC CASSDNFALVHRGYTF . TRBV25-1 . TRBJ1-2
TGTGCCAGCAGCTTATCGGGACAGGGTCATTCACCCCTCCACTTT CASSLSGQGHSPLHF . TRBV5-4 TRBD1 TRBJ1-6
TGTGCCTCCGGCATGCCCGGGACAGGGGGCAACACTGAAGCTTTCTTT CASGMPGTGGNTEAFF . TRBV28 TRBD1 TRBJ1-1
TGTGCCAGCAGCCGGGGGGGGAGGACTGAAGCTTTCTTT CASSRGGRTEAFF . TRBV7-8 . TRBJ1-1
TGTGCCAGCAGCTTCCCCACAGGGTATGGCTACACCTTC CASSFPTGYGYTF . TRBV5-4 . TRBJ1-2
TGTGCCAGCAGCTCGCAGGGATCTGGGGCCAACGTCCTGACTTTC CASSSQGSGANVLTF . TRBV11-2 . TRBJ2-6
TGTGCCAGCGGACAGGCGTGGAACACTGAAGCTTTCTTT CASGQAWNTEAFF . TRBV19 TRBD1 TRBJ1-1
TGTGCCAGCACCGTGGGGCCCGAGCAGTTCTTC CASTVGPEQFF . TRBV6-5 . TRBJ2-1
TGTGCCAGCAGTCTTGCCGGGGCAGGGGGCGCGAACACCGGGGAGCTGTTTTTT CASSLAGAGGANTGELFF . TRBV6-2/TRBV6-3 TRBD1 TRBJ2-2
TGTGCCAGCAGCTTGACTAGCGGGGTGTACAATGAGCAGTTCTTC CASSLTSGVYNEQFF . TRBV5-8 TRBD2 TRBJ2-1
TGTGCCAGTAACGGTGAGGGGGCCGGCTACACCTTC CASNGEGAGYTF . TRBV19 TRBD1 TRBJ1-2
TGTGCCAGCAGGGAGCGGGGGGGTTTCGACGAGCAGTACTTC CASRERGGFDEQYF . TRBV6-5 TRBD2 TRBJ2-7
TGCGCCAGCAGCTTGGAAGTGGGACTAGTTAGGGGGAATGAGCAGTTCTTC CASSLEVGLVRGNEQFF . TRBV5-1 TRBD2 TRBJ2-1
TGTGCCAGCAGTTTTGGAGGAGGTTTGAACACTGAAGCTTTCTTT CASSFGGGLNTEAFF . TRBV3-1/TRBV3-2 . TRBJ1-1
TGTGCCATCAGCAGACAGGGAAGGGCTAATGAAAAACTGTTTTTT CAISRQGRANEKLFF few TRBV10-3 TRBD1 TRBJ1-4
TGTGCCAGCAGCTTAGGGGACAGCCTTAACACTGAAGCTTTCTTT CASSLGDSLNTEAFF once TRBV7-9 TRBD1 TRBJ1-1
TGTGCCAGCAGCTCCCGTAGCGGAGGAAGCATAGGTACGCAGTATTTT CASSSRSGGSIGTQYF many TRBV7-2 . TRBJ2-3
TGTGCCAGCAGCGTAGCTGTACAGGGAAATTCACCCCTCCACTTT CASSVAVQGNSPLHF few TRBV9 . TRBJ1-6
TGCGCCAGCAGCCAAGATACAGGGGGCGGCAATCAGCCCCAGCATTTT CASSQDTGGGNQPQHF . TRBV4-3 TRBD1 TRBJ1-5
TGCGCCAGCAGGCGGACTTCGGAAATGAACACTGAAGCTTTCTTT CASRRTSEMNTEAFF few TRBV5-1 . TRBJ1-1
TGTGCCAGCAGCCAAGGGGCAGGGGGCGCCGCAGATACGCAGTATTTT CASSQGAGGAADTQYF . TRBV3-1/TRBV3-2 TRBD1 TRBJ2-3
TGCGCCAGCAGCCTTAGGACAGGGGGCTTTCAGCCCCAGCATTTT CASSLRTGGFQPQHF few TRBV4-3 TRBD1 TRBJ1-5
TGTGCCAGCAGTCGGACAGTGAGTAACACTGAAGCTTTCTTT CASSRTVSNTEAFF . TRBV6-5 . TRBJ1-1
TGTGCCAGCAGCCAAGATCGAGTTTCCAAAAACATTCAGTACTTC CASSQDRVSKNIQYF . TRBV3-1/TRBV3-2 . TRBJ2-4
TGTGCCAGCAGCCCATGGGCTAGCGGGGCCTCGGGGGGGAATGAGCAGTTCTTC CASSPWASGASGGNEQFF . TRBV3-1/TRBV3-2 TRBD2 TRBJ2-1
TGTGCCATCAGTGATTCGTCAGGGTCTGGAAACACCATATATTTT CAISDSSGSGNTIYF . TRBV10-3 . TRBJ1-3
TGTGCCAGCAGCTTAGGAGACAGGTTCCAAGAGACCCAGTACTTC CASSLGDRFQETQYF . TRBV7-9 . TRBJ2-5
TGTGCCAGCAGGACGGACAGGGTAAGGACTGAAGCTTTCTTT CASRTDRVRTEAFF few TRBV2 TRBD1 TRBJ1-1
TGTGCCAGCAAAAGGGGACAGGAAACTGGAAACACCATATATTTT CASKRGQETGNTIYF . TRBV2 TRBD1 TRBJ1-3
TGTGCCAGCAGCTTGGTAGGAGACTGGGGCTACACCTTC CASSLVGDWGYTF . TRBV7-2 . TRBJ1-2
TGTGCCAGTAGTATATCCCATGTCACGGGAGATGGCTACACCTTC CASSISHVTGDGYTF . TRBV19 . TRBJ1-2
TGTGCCAGCAGTCGGCAGGGATTTAACACCATATATTTT CASSRQGFNTIYF . TRBV12-3/TRBV12-4 . TRBJ1-3
TGCGCCAGCAGCTTGGCCCCAGGGGCGTTGGAAACTGAAGCTTTCTTT CASSLAPGALETEAFF . TRBV5-1 . TRBJ1-1